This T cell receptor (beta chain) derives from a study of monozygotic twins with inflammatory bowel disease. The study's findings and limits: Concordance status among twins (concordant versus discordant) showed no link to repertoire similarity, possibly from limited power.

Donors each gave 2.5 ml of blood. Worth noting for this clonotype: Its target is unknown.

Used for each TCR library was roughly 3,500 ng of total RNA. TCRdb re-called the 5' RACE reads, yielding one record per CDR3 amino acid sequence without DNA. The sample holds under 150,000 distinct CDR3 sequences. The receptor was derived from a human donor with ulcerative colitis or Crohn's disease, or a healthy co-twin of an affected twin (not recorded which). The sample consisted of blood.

The CDR3 reads CAISPGDMAEKLFF. This chain joins TRBV10-3 and TRBJ1-4; TCRdb returns TRBD1, unconfirmable since there is no DNA. The germline V gene encodes CDR1 ENHRY and CDR2 SYGVKD. This CDR3 is 14 amino acids long.